These 12 T cell receptor beta chains were all obtained from the same sample, sequenced in a study of shared clonotypes between healthy human individuals. Sequencing was performed with immunoSEQ multiplex PCR; in TCRdb, only in-frame clones are kept and a portion is missing. The data show approximately 940,000 clones, approximately 76% seen once. Sequences were obtained from memory CD4+ T cells sorted from blood. Subset here: CD45RA-negative fraction. Receptors originate from a man younger than 30 in good health.

The gene calls are TRBV28 and TRBJ1-5; perhaps TRBD1 as D (6 bases). The germline V gene encodes CDR1 MDHEN and CDR2 SYDVKM. Trimming took off 8 bases at V and 7 bases at J, with 12 bases between the two ends. The CDR3 spans 12 residues. The CDR3 coding sequence is TGTGCCAGCGCACAGGGCGGACAGCCCCAGCATTTT. Its protein is CASAQGGQPQHF.

The chain is built from TRBV10-2 and TRBJ2-2; no firm D call. CDR1 WSHSY and CDR2 SAAADI come from the germline V gene. The CDR3 runs to 14 residues. The V and J ends lost 2 bases and 5 bases respectively, with 9 bases between them. The CDR3 spells CASSEGLGTGELFF. The CDR3, as DNA: TGCGCCAGCAGTGAGGGATTGGGGACCGGGGAGCTGTTTTTT.

The chain joins TRBV28 to TRBJ1-4, with unresolved D. CDR1 MDHEN and CDR2 SYDVKM come from the germline V gene. The CDR3 length is 14 residues. The V gene lost 3 bases and the J gene lost 8 bases, with 13 bases spanning the gap. Here the CDR3 DNA reads TGTGCCAGCAGTTTTACGTCAAGTGGGGAAAAACTGTTTTTT. It encodes CASSFTSSGEKLFF. The full variable domain, rest sourced from reference TRBV28 and TRBJ1-4, is DVKVTQSSRYLVKRTGEKVFLECVQDMDHENMFWYRQDPGLGLRLIYFSYDVKMKEKGDIPEGYSVSREKKERFSLILESASTNQTSMYLCASSFTSSGEKLFFGSGTQLSVL.

As for this clone: In the same sample, other DNA sequences code for this CDR3. The rearrangement uses TRBV5-4 and TRBJ2-1; 10 bases map to TRBD2. This CDR3 spans 15 amino acids. Germline trimming cut 4 bases from V and 3 bases from J; bases unmatched to any gene: 4. Germline V gene lookup returns CDR1 SGHNT and CDR2 YYREEE (reference sequence). The CDR3 spells CASSLGLADYNEQFF. CDR3 in DNA: TGTGCCAGCAGCCTAGGACTAGCGGACTACAATGAGCAGTTCTTC. The full variable domain, rest sourced from reference TRBV5-4 and TRBJ2-1, is ETGVTQSPTHLIKTRGQQVTLRCSSQSGHNTVSWYQQALGQGPQFIFQYYREEENGRGNFPPRFSGLQFPNYSSELNVNALELDDSALYLCASSLGLADYNEQFFGPGTRLTVL.

This chain connects TRBV9 to TRBJ1-1; D gene uncertain. Germline V CDR1 and CDR2: SGDLS, YYNGEE. CDR3 length: 13 residues. The germline V and J ends were trimmed by 2 bases and 6 bases, with 11 bases remaining between them. The DNA for the CDR3 is TGTGCCAGCAGCGTCTCCGTGGTCTCTGAAGCTTTCTTT. It specifies CASSVSVVSEAFF.

The chain uses TRBV15 and TRBJ1-4, with D tentatively TRBD1 (5 bases). CDR3 length equals 16 residues. The germline CDR1 and CDR2 sequences are LNHNV and YYDKDF (reference sequence). V lost 0 bases and J lost 4, with 12 bases in between. The CDR3 DNA reads TGTGCCACCAGCAGAGACGGGACGGATTTTAATGAAAAACTGTTTTTT. The encoded protein is CATSRDGTDFNEKLFF.

V usage is TRBV28 and J usage is TRBJ1-1; D remains ambiguous. The CDR3 contains 13 residues. Germline CDR1 MDHEN, CDR2 SYDVKM. The V and J ends lost 5 bases and 8 bases respectively, with 15 bases between them. The CDR3 nucleotides read TGTGCCAGCAGTCAACCAGGACCCCGGGAAGCTTTCTTT. This encodes CASSQPGPREAFF.

The chain links TRBV18 to TRBJ2-2; either TRBD1 or TRBD2 may supply D (5 bases each). Trimming removed 2 bases at V and 5 bases at J, with 12 bases between. CDR3 length: 15 residues. CDR1 and CDR2 from the germline V gene are KGHSH and LQKENI. The CDR3 DNA reads TGTGCCAGCTCACCAAGTCAGGGAGAGACCGGGGAGCTGTTTTTT. Amino acid sequence: CASSPSQGETGELFF.

The chain links TRBV19 to TRBJ1-1, with D perhaps TRBD1 (6 bases). The CDR3 covers 14 residues. V lost 9 bases, J lost 1 base, and 15 bases lay in between. The germline V gene encodes CDR1 LNHDA and CDR2 SQIVND (reference sequence). The CDR3: CASFRGGGNTEAFF. Here the CDR3 DNA reads TGTGCCAGCTTCAGGGGAGGGGGGAACACTGAAGCTTTCTTT.

The V call is TRBV5-1, the J call TRBJ2-2; a possible D gene is TRBD1 (6 bases). Trimming removed 4 bases at V and 1 base at J, with 17 bases between. The CDR3 consists of 17 residues. CDR1 SGHRS and CDR2 YFSETQ come from the germline V gene. CDR3 sequence (DNA): TGCGCCAGCAGCCCGGGGTCAGGGGCCCAGAACACCGGGGAGCTGTTTTTT. It translates to CASSPGSGAQNTGELFF.

This chain joins TRBV5-1 and TRBJ1-2; 7 nucleotides match TRBD1. J was trimmed by 8 bases and V by 0 bases; bases with no gene match: 4. This CDR3 spans 13 amino acids. From germline, CDR1 is SGHRS and CDR2 YFSETQ. Here the CDR3 reads CASSLARQGGYTF. The CDR3 DNA reads TGCGCCAGCAGCTTGGCCCGACAGGGAGGCTACACCTTC.

The chain uses TRBV5-1 and TRBJ1-5; no definite D call. Per germline, CDR1 SGHRS and CDR2 YFSETQ. CDR3 length: 13 residues. V was trimmed by 1 base and J by 6 bases, leaving 8 bases between them. The CDR3 reads CASSLKFTQPQHF. The DNA of the CDR3 is TGCGCCAGCAGCTTGAAGTTTACTCAGCCCCAGCATTTT.